This T cell receptor beta chain derives from a study of T-cell memory formation after mild COVID-19. Regarding this clonotype: Its antigen is still unknown.

TCRdb ran MiXCR on the 5' RACE reads and lists one entry per CDR3 protein. The data hold about 410,000 distinct CDR3 sequences, with more than 15% observed a single time. The CDR3 is 18 residues long. Study results and limitations: While clones contracting from day 15 to 85 were balanced between CD4 and CD8, later expanders leaned CD4+.

This rearrangement joins TRBV21-1 to TRBJ2-7; TRBD1 was called by the table and not checked on the DNA. TRBV21-1 is a documented pseudogene. The receptor comes from a young man who had mild COVID-19 (a few samples of this study predate the infection). Cell type and time point are not known. Sequencing used PBMCs or a T cell subset sorted from them (not recorded which). The CDR3 region has the DNA TGTGCCAGCAGCAAAGTACGGGACAGGGGCCTGAGCTCCTACGAGCAGTACGTC. Its protein is CASSKVRDRGLSSYEQYV.